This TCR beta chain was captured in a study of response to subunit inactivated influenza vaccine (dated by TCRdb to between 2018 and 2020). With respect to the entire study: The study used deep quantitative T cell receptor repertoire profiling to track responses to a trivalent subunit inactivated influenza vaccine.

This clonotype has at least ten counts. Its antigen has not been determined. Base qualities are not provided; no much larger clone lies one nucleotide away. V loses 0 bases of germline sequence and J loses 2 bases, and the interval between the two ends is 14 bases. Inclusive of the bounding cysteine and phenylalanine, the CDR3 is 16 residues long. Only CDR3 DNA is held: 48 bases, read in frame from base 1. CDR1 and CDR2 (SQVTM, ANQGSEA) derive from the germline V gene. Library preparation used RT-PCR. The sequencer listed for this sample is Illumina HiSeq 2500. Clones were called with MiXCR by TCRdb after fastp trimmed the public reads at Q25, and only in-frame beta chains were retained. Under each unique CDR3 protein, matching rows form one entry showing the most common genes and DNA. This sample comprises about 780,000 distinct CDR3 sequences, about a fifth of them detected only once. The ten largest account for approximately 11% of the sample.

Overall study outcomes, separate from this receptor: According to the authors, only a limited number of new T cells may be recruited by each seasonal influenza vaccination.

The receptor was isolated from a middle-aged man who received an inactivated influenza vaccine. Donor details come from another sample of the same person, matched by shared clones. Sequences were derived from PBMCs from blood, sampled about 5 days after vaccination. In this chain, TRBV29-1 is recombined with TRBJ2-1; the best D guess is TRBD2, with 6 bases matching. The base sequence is TGCAGCGTTGAAGAGATGAGGGGAGGCACCTACAATGAGCAGTTCTTC. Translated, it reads CSVEEMRGGTYNEQFF.